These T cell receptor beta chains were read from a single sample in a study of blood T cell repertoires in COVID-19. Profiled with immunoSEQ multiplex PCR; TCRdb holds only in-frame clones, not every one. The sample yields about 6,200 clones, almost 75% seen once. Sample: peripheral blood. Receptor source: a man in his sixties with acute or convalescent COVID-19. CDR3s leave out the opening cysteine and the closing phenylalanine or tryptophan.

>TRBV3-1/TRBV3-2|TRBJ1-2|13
ASSQGVIREVGYT
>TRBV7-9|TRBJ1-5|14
ARINRQVYSNQPQH
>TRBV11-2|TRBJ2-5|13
ASTLNEGSQETQY
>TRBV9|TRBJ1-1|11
ASSVAVRTEAF
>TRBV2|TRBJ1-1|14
ASSSGGALGRSEAF
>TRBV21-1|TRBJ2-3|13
ASIITTGKTDTQY
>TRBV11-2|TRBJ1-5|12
ASSRDYSNQPQH
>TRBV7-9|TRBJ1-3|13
ASSRSLSSGNTIY
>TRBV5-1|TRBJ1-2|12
ASSGVGQVYGYT
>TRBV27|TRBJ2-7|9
ASRGRTEQY
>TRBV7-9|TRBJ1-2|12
ASSQRWQLYGYT
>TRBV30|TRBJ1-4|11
AWSVRGNEKLF
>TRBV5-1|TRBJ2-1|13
ASSVTGGPYNEQF
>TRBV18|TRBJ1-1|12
ASSPRQGKTEAF
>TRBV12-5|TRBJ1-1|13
ASGLVQGGFTEAF
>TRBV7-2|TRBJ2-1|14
ASRLAGVGSYNEQF
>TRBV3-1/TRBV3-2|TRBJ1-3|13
ASSQDKGVWNTIY
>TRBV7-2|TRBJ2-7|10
ASSRDRREQY
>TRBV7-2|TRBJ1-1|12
ASSGRDRATEAF
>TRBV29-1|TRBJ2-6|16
SVDGGTGSLSGANVLT
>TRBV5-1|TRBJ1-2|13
ASRRSQGGNYGYT
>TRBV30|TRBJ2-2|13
AWSVRSGRAGELF
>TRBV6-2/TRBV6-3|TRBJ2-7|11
ASSYGEAYEQY
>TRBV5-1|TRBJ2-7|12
ASSLGPGVYEQY
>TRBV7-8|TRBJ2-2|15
ASSLGGNRGISGELF
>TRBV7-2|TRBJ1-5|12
ASSPGQGVQPQH
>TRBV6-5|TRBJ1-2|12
ASTERGSAMSYT
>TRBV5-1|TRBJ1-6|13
ASSTSGNERSPLH
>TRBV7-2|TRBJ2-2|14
ASSRLGGLNTGELF
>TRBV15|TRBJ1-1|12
ATSRVAGNTEAF
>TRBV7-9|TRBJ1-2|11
ASSKEINYGYT
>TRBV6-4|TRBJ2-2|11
ASSQQGTGELF
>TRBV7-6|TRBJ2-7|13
ASSTTAGSGYEQY
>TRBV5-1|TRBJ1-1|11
ASSLNRDTEAF
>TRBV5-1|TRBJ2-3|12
ASSLQGSTDTQY
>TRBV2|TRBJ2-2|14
ASRGTERANTGELF
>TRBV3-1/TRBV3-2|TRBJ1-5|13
ASSQGTGENQPQH
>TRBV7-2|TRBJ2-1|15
ASSLVRTTGGYNEQF
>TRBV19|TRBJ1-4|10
ASGTGREKLF
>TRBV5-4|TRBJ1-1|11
ASSILEGTEAF
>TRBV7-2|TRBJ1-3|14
ASSLALLRSGNTIY
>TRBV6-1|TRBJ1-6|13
ASSETGQGSSPLH
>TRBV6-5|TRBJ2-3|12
ASSLQGRIDTQY
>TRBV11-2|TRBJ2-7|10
ASSLGYYEQY
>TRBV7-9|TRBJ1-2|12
ASSLAHLGSGYT
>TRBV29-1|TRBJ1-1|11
SVTGKGNTEAF